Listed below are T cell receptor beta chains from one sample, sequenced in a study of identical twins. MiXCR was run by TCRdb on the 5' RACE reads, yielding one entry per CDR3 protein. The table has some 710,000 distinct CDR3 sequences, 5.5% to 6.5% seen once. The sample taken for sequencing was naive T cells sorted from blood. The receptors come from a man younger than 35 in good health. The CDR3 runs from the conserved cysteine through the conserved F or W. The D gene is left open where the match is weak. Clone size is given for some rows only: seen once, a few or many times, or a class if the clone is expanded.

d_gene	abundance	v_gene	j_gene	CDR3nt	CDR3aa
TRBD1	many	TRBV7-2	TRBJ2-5	TGTGCCAGCAGCTTAGTATCGGCAGGGGGTCGCCAAGAGACCCAGTACTTC	CASSLVSAGGRQETQYF
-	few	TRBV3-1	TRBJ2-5	TGTGCCAGCAGCCCCGGCGGCAGAAGGCAAGAGACCCAGTACTTC	CASSPGGRRQETQYF
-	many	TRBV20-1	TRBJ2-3	TGCAGTGCTAGACCCCCGACAGATACGCAGTATTTT	CSARPPTDTQYF
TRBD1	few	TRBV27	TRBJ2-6	TGTGCCAGCAGTTTCTCCGGACAGGGGAGCTCTGGGGCCAACGTCCTGACTTTC	CASSFSGQGSSGANVLTF
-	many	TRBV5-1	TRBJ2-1	TGCGCCAGCAGCCCGGCTACAGGGCGCTCCTACAATGAGCAGTTCTTC	CASSPATGRSYNEQFF
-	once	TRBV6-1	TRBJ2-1	TGTGCCAGCAGTGAGAACAGGGTAAGGTCCTACAATGAGCAGTTCTTC	CASSENRVRSYNEQFF
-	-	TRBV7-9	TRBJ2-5	TGTGCCAGCAGGCCTTCAACAGGGAATCAAGAGACCCAGTACTTC	CASRPSTGNQETQYF
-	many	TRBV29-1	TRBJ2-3	TGCAGCGTTGTCGCGGGGCCACCACCCACAGATACGCAGTATTTT	CSVVAGPPPTDTQYF
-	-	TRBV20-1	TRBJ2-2	TGCAGTGCTAGGGTCCGCGGACCCAACACCGGGGAGCTGTTTTTT	CSARVRGPNTGELFF
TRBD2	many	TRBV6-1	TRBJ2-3	TGTGCCAGCAGTGAGGGACTAGCGGGAGCAGGAGATACGCAGTATTTT	CASSEGLAGAGDTQYF
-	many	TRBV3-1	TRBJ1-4	TGTGCCAGCGGCGGGTATAATGAAAAACTGTTTTTT	CASGGYNEKLFF